The 15 T cell receptor beta chains reported below all come from one sample, sequenced in a study of early T cells in non-severe SARS-CoV-2 infection. TCRdb called the 5' RACE reads again in MiXCR, with one record for every CDR3 protein. Among around 89,000 distinct CDR3 sequences listed, roughly 15% were seen once. Sequenced material: whole blood. The receptors come from an adult who was a healthcare worker with PCR-confirmed SARS-CoV-2 infection or an uninfected control (not recorded which).

This clonotype was observed a handful of times. The chain employs TRBV14 and TRBJ2-5; D is ambiguous. V was cut by 4 bases and J by 2 bases, with 11 bases left in between. The CDR3 has 14 residues. Germline-derived CDR1 and CDR2 are SGHDN and FVKESK. CDR3 bases: TGTGCCAGCAGCCCGAGTCCAAAGCAAGAGACCCAGTACTTC. This encodes CASSPSPKQETQYF.

This clonotype was recorded a few times. This rearrangement joins TRBV12-5 to TRBJ2-5; 10 nucleotides line up with TRBD2. The V segment lost 2 bases and the J segment 0 bases; nucleotides outside the gene matches: 9. Germline V gene data show CDR1 as LGHNT and CDR2 as FRNRAP. The CDR3 runs 18 residues. The CDR3 protein is CASGLSRTSGEYQETQYF. CDR3 in DNA: TGTGCTAGTGGTTTGTCACGCACTAGCGGGGAGTACCAAGAGACCCAGTACTTC.

This clonotype was counted at least ten times. The rearrangement links TRBV10-1 to TRBJ2-1, with D tentatively TRBD2 (7 bases). The CDR3 covers 19 residues. Trimming pared 0 bases from V and 5 bases from J, leaving 23 bases between. The V gene's germline CDR1 is WNHNN and CDR2 SYGVQD (reference sequence). CDR3: CASSESHLAGAHGDNEQFF. In DNA, the CDR3 is TGCGCCAGCAGTGAGTCCCACTTGGCGGGGGCCCACGGAGACAATGAGCAGTTCTTC.

This clonotype came up a few times. The chain links TRBV11-2 to TRBJ1-4; 7 bases fit TRBD1. With 4 bases clipped from V and 5 bases from J, the junction kept 7 bases outside the gene matches. Germline loops: CDR1 SGHAT, CDR2 FQNNGV. This CDR3 spans 15 amino acids. In DNA, the CDR3 is TGTGCCAGCAGCTCAATCGGGACAGCAAATGAAAAACTGTTTTTT. This sequence encodes CASSSIGTANEKLFF.

This clonotype has more than one count but fewer than ten. The rearrangement joins TRBV9 to TRBJ1-2; D ambiguous. V was cut by 0 bases and J by 6 bases, with 9 bases left in between. The CDR3 runs 13 residues. Per the germline V gene, CDR1 is SGDLS and CDR2 is YYNGEE. CDR3 sequence (DNA): TGTGCCAGCAGCGTAGTGTTGGAGCATGGCTACACCTTC. It encodes CASSVVLEHGYTF.

This clonotype was seen more than once but under ten times. This sequence joins TRBV3-1 and TRBJ2-2, with D uncertain. Germline V gene lookup returns CDR1 LGHDT and CDR2 YNNKEL (reference sequence). This CDR3 is built from 13 residues. Deletions cut 5 bases from V and 6 bases from J, with 10 bases between. CDR3 DNA: TGTGCCAGCAGCGTAATCGCGTCCGGGGAGCTGTTTTTT. Translation gives CASSVIASGELFF.

The chain recombines TRBV30 with TRBJ2-7, with D possibly being TRBD1 (6 bases). Trimming removed 5 bases from V and 5 bases from J, with 16 bases in between. Germline V CDR1 and CDR2: GTSNPN, SVGIG (reference sequence). This CDR3 has 13 residues. The CDR3 DNA reads TGTGCCTGGCAACCCCGGACAGCCCACGAGCAGTACGTC. This encodes CAWQPRTAHEQYV.

The chain is built from TRBV2 and TRBJ2-1, with 8 nucleotides matching TRBD1. V was clipped by 4 bases and J by 5 bases; unmatched bases: 7. Germline V gene sequence: CDR1 SNHLY, CDR2 FYNNEI. This CDR3 has 15 amino acids. The CDR3: CASSGPSRGHNEQFF. CDR3 nucleotides: TGTGCCAGCAGTGGGCCGTCCAGGGGGCACAATGAGCAGTTCTTC.

This clonotype was seen at least ten times. The chain carries TRBV11-1 and TRBJ2-7; D remains ambiguous. V was trimmed by 2 bases and J by 2 bases, leaving 4 bases between them. Germline V lookup: CDR1 SGHAT, CDR2 FQDESV (reference sequence). CDR3 length: 12 residues. CDR3 sequence (DNA): TGTGCCAGCAGCTTAAACGCCTACGAGCAGTACGTC. It encodes CASSLNAYEQYV.

The chain is built from TRBV6-4 and TRBJ2-5, with 8 bases fitting TRBD2. J lost 5 bases, V lost 3 bases, and 5 bases had no gene match. The CDR3 covers 14 residues. CDR1 is MRHNA and CDR2 is SNTAGT in the germline V gene. The CDR3 DNA follows: TGTGCCAGCAGTGAACGGCGGGGGGTCGAGACCCAGTACTTC. Amino acid sequence: CASSERRGVETQYF.

This clonotype was seen a few times. For the CDR3, the DNA is TGTGCCACCAGTGAAGTGGGACAGGGAGGTGATAAAGACGCTGAAGCTTTCTTT. Its protein product is CATSEVGQGGDKDAEAFF. V usage is TRBV24-1 and J usage is TRBJ1-1, with TRBD1 matching 9 bases. V shed 4 bases and J 6 bases; nucleotides not matched to a gene: 17. The CDR3 runs 18 residues. Germline loops: CDR1 KGHDR, CDR2 SFDVKD.

The chain links TRBV27 to TRBJ2-2; 7 bases are shared with TRBD1. The V segment lost 6 bases and the J segment 6 bases; nucleotides outside the gene matches: 4. There are 13 residues in the CDR3. Germline values: CDR1 MNHEY, CDR2 SMNVEV (reference sequence). The CDR3 DNA reads as TGTGCCAGCAGCCTGAGGGGGCCCGGGGAGCTGTTTTTT. Amino acid sequence: CASSLRGPGELFF.

The chain employs TRBV9 and TRBJ2-5; no reliable D call. This CDR3 has 13 residues. Deletions cut 3 bases from V and 5 bases from J, with 11 bases between. Germline CDR1 is SGDLS and CDR2 is YYNGEE. CDR3 DNA: TGTGCCAGCAGCGCCCGTTTCACTGAGACCCAGTACTTC. Translation gives CASSARFTETQYF.

V and J are TRBV2 and TRBJ1-1, with 7 bases lining up with TRBD1. The CDR3 extends over 16 amino acids. The germline CDR1 and CDR2 sequences are SNHLY and FYNNEI. The V gene end was trimmed by 5 bases and the J gene end by 4 bases; junction bases not matched to a gene: 13. The CDR3 DNA sequence: TGTGCCAGCAGTCGGACAGGCAACGAGTGGAGCACTGAAGCTTTCTTT. It codes for CASSRTGNEWSTEAFF.

The sample holds a few counts of this clonotype. The rearrangement uses TRBV18 and TRBJ1-6; weak D call: TRBD1 (6 bases). Germline V CDR1 and CDR2: KGHSH, LQKENI. Trimming took off 9 bases at V and 6 bases at J, with 12 bases between the two ends. The CDR3 has 13 residues. This CDR3 is CASYDRFNSPLHF. As DNA, the CDR3 is TGTGCCAGTTACGACAGGTTTAATTCACCCCTCCACTTT.